These 24 T cell receptor beta chains were all obtained from the same sample, sequenced in a study of a mutant IDH1 vaccine in newly diagnosed glioma. No cognate antigen is known for these TCRs. As to time point: week 5, during vaccination. Topical imiquimod was applied with each vaccine dose, which held 300 ug of mutant IDH1 20-mer peptide. Some clones are missing from TCRdb's copy, which holds only in-frame ones; the method was immunoSEQ multiplex PCR. This table has about 38,000 clones, approximately 80% appearing once. Material: PBMCs, obtained from a glioma patient whose treatment included an IDH1 peptide vaccine. The receptor source for this set is a man aged 35 to 55 with glioma.

This rearrangement joins TRBV5-1 to TRBJ1-1; unclear D gene. Germline-derived CDR1 and CDR2 are SGHRS and YFSETQ. With 4 bases removed from V and 1 base from J, the gap between germline ends came to 14 bases. The CDR3 totals 15 residues. In DNA form, the CDR3 reads TGCGCCAGCAGCCCCAATAATCGACAGAACACTGAAGCTTTCTTT. This gives the protein CASSPNNRQNTEAFF. Drawing the rest from reference TRBV5-1 and TRBJ1-1, the complete variable domain is KAGVTQTPRYLIKTRGQQVTLSCSPISGHRSVSWYQQTPGQGLQFLFEYFSETQRNKGNFPGRFSGRQFSNSRSEMNVSTLELGDSALYLCASSPNNRQNTEAFFGQGTRLTVV.

The V and J genes are TRBV21-1 and TRBJ1-4. TRBV21-1 is shown as a pseudogene. This CDR3 spans 14 amino acids. CDR3 residues: CASSKGGLSEKLFF. CDR3 bases: TGTGCCAGCAGCAAAGGAGGATTAAGCGAAAAACTGTTTTTT.

This chain connects TRBV5-1 to TRBJ2-3; D is possibly TRBD2 (6 bases). This CDR3 comprises 14 residues. Trimming took 2 bases from V and 2 from J, leaving 9 bases between them. The germline CDR1 and CDR2 sequences are SGHRS and YFSETQ. CDR3 sequence reads: CASSFSGTTDTQYF. The CDR3 DNA reads as TGCGCCAGCAGCTTTAGCGGAACCACAGATACGCAGTATTTT. Full variable domain (outside the CDR3, taken from reference TRBV5-1 and TRBJ2-3): KAGVTQTPRYLIKTRGQQVTLSCSPISGHRSVSWYQQTPGQGLQFLFEYFSETQRNKGNFPGRFSGRQFSNSRSEMNVSTLELGDSALYLCASSFSGTTDTQYFGPGTRLTVL.

V gene TRBV5-6 combines with J gene TRBJ1-3; D possibly corresponds to TRBD1 (5 bases). Trimming removed 1 base at V and 4 bases at J, with 12 bases between. CDR1 SGHDT and CDR2 YYEEEE come from the germline V gene. The CDR3 runs to 15 residues. The CDR3 loop is CASSLWGGFGNTIYF. In DNA form, the CDR3 reads TGTGCCAGCAGCTTGTGGGGGGGATTCGGAAACACCATATATTTT.

The genes are TRBV7-9 and TRBJ2-7; 9 nucleotides line up with TRBD1. The V segment lost 5 bases and the J segment 3 bases; nucleotides outside the gene matches: 5. Germline loops: CDR1 SEHNR, CDR2 FQNEAQ (reference sequence). The CDR3 loop spans 14 amino acids. CDR3 residues: CASSPVTGGYEQYF. The CDR3 DNA sequence: TGTGCCAGCAGCCCGGTGACAGGGGGCTACGAGCAGTACTTC.

This clone was seen just once. Other DNA sequences in the sample encode the same CDR3. This sequence joins TRBV2 and TRBJ2-7; D is unclear. The CDR3 extends over 10 amino acids. CDR1 is SNHLY, CDR2 FYNNEI, per germline. Trimming removed 6 bases at V and 3 bases at J, with 3 bases between. The CDR3 region is CASRGYEQYF. CDR3 coding DNA: TGTGCCAGCAGGGGCTACGAGCAGTACTTC. The whole variable domain, remainder taken from reference TRBV2 and TRBJ2-7, is EPEVTQTPSHQVTQMGQEVILRCVPISNHLYFYWYRQILGQKVEFLVSFYNNEISEKSEIFDDQFSVERPDGSNFTLKIRSTKLEDSAMYFCASRGYEQYFGPGTRLTVT.

The chain uses TRBV4-2 and TRBJ2-5, with TRBD2 identical over 7 bases. TRBJ2-7 explains the end of the DNA better; the J call may be wrong. CDR3 length: 14 residues. Germline V gene data show CDR1 as LGHNA and CDR2 as YNFKEQ. The CDR3 loop is CASSQGGGSYEQYF. The CDR3 nucleotides are TGTGCCAGCAGCCAGGGCGGGGGCTCCTACGAGCAGTACTTC.

The rearrangement links TRBV6-5 to TRBJ2-7; possible D gene TRBD1, 6 bases. Trimming cost V 3 bases and J 7 bases, with 16 bases left between them. The CDR3 is 14 amino acids. Germline V gene sequence: CDR1 MNHEY, CDR2 SVGAGI. The CDR3: CASSYKQGFWEQYF. DNA for the CDR3: TGTGCCAGCAGTTATAAGCAGGGGTTCTGGGAGCAGTACTTC.

V gene TRBV5-4 combines with J gene TRBJ2-5; tentative D call: TRBD2 (7 bases). Germline V gene lookup returns CDR1 SGHNT and CDR2 YYREEE (reference sequence). The CDR3 is 15 amino acids. V was trimmed by 2 bases and J by 6 bases, leaving 17 bases between them. The CDR3: CASSFGGASSKTQYF. The CDR3 nucleotides are TGTGCCAGCAGCTTTGGGGGGGCCTCATCGAAGACCCAGTACTTC.

The chain carries TRBV5-1 and TRBJ2-3, with D unclear. Germline values: CDR1 SGHRS, CDR2 YFSETQ. The CDR3 has 17 residues. V shed 0 bases and J shed 0 bases, with 14 bases lying between them. The CDR3 loop is CASSLDSGPSSTDTQYF. The CDR3 coding sequence is TGCGCCAGCAGCTTGGACTCCGGCCCCTCTAGCACAGATACGCAGTATTTT.

The V gene is TRBV6-4, the J gene TRBJ1-5, with D uncertain. The CDR3 length is 14 residues. Germline CDR1 MRHNA, CDR2 SNTAGT. V was trimmed by 6 bases and J by 0 bases, leaving 9 bases between them. CDR3 nucleotides: TGTGCCAGCAGCGAGCAGTATAGCAATCAGCCCCAGCATTTT. Protein sequence: CASSEQYSNQPQHF.

V is TRBV2 and J is TRBJ1-5; TRBD1 might be the D (5 bases). This CDR3 contains 13 residues. V was trimmed by 1 base and J by 9 bases, leaving 10 bases between them. Germline CDR1 and CDR2: SNHLY and FYNNEI. The DNA of the CDR3 is TGTGCCAGCAGTGAAGAAAGACAGAGGCCCCAGCATTTT. Residues: CASSEERQRPQHF.

The rearrangement uses TRBV7-9 and TRBJ2-7, with unresolved D. Trimming pared 2 bases from V and 4 bases from J, leaving 9 bases between. Germline CDR1 SEHNR, CDR2 FQNEAQ (reference sequence). The CDR3 has 13 amino acids. The chain's CDR3 is CASSLSGLYEQYF. The CDR3 region has the DNA TGTGCCAGCAGCTTAAGTGGCCTTTACGAGCAGTACTTC.

This rearrangement joins TRBV6-1 to TRBJ1-3, with D uncertain. With 0 bases removed from V and 0 bases from J, the gap between germline ends came to 9 bases. The CDR3 sequence is 16 residues long. Germline V gene sequence: CDR1 MNHNS, CDR2 SASEGT. The CDR3 here is CASSEARGASGNTIYF. For the CDR3, the DNA is TGTGCCAGCAGTGAAGCGCGGGGAGCCTCTGGAAACACCATATATTTT.

This clone is medium-sized (0.01 to 0.1%) within its sample. The chain recombines TRBV6-1 with TRBJ1-1; D remains ambiguous. CDR1 MNHNS and CDR2 SASEGT come from the germline V gene. Trimming removed 8 bases from V and 1 base from J, with 14 bases in between. The CDR3 has 14 residues. CDR3 residues: CASSGDARNTEAFF. The CDR3 nucleotides are TGTGCCAGCTCTGGAGATGCCCGGAACACTGAAGCTTTCTTT.

V usage is TRBV15 and J usage is TRBJ2-3; the D is unclear. V was shortened by 5 bases and J by 6 bases, with 9 bases between the two germline ends. There are 12 residues in the CDR3. Germline assignment: CDR1 LNHNV and CDR2 YYDKDF (reference sequence). As DNA, the CDR3 is TGTGCCACCAGCCCACATACGGATACGCAGTATTTT. Translating gives CATSPHTDTQYF.

The chain joins TRBV10-1 to TRBJ2-1; no definite D call. The V gene lost 2 bases and the J gene lost 5 bases, with 10 bases spanning the gap. The CDR3 covers 14 residues. Germline values: CDR1 WNHNN, CDR2 SYGVQD (reference sequence). This CDR3 reads CASSEPRGDNEQFF. In DNA, the CDR3 is TGCGCCAGCAGTGAGCCGCGTGGGGACAATGAGCAGTTCTTC.

The chain recombines TRBV6-5 with TRBJ1-6, with D possibly TRBD1 on 5 matching bases. The V gene's germline CDR1 is MNHEY and CDR2 SVGAGI. This CDR3 is built from 14 residues. Between the trimmed V and J ends, which lost 4 bases and 5 bases, there was a span of 9 bases. The CDR3 bases are TGTGCCAGCAGTTGGGGACGGGATAATTCACCCCTCCACTTT. It codes for CASSWGRDNSPLHF.

CDR3 sequence: CASSSGGSGGSKRTDTQYF. For the CDR3, the DNA is TGCGCCAGCAGCAGCGGGGGAAGCGGGGGTTCAAAACGCACAGATACGCAGTATTTT. This chain uses TRBV4-1 with TRBJ2-3, with TRBD2 identical over 8 bases. V gave up 5 bases and J gave up 1 base; unmatched junction bases: 17. Germline CDR1 MGHRA, CDR2 YSYEKL. The CDR3 sequence is 19 residues long.

V gene TRBV19 combines with J gene TRBJ1-2; the D gene is possibly TRBD1 (5 bases). The germline V and J ends were trimmed by 3 bases and 8 bases, with 22 bases remaining between them. This CDR3 comprises 16 residues. From germline, CDR1 is LNHDA and CDR2 SQIVND (reference sequence). The CDR3 DNA reads TGTGCCAGTAGTATTTCCCCCGCTGGGGGTACAAGCGGCTACACCTTC. This translates into CASSISPAGGTSGYTF.

J is TRBJ1-4 and V is TRBV5-1; 8 nucleotides match TRBD1. Losses at the gene ends were 5 bases for V and 8 bases for J; bases not matched to a gene: 8. This CDR3 region has 14 residues. Germline CDR1 SGHRS, CDR2 YFSETQ. The CDR3 coding sequence is TGCGCCAGCAGTCCAGGGGGCCCGAACGAAAAACTGTTTTTT. As protein: CASSPGGPNEKLFF.

CDR3 loop: CASSRDAGNTIYF. For the CDR3, the DNA is TGTGCCAGCAGTCGGGACGCTGGAAACACCATATATTTT. The chain joins TRBV6-5 to TRBJ1-3; D is possibly TRBD1 (5 bases). Germline assignment: CDR1 MNHEY and CDR2 SVGAGI. This CDR3 is 13 amino acids long. Trimming shortened V by 5 bases and J by 2 bases, and 7 bases separated the two germline ends.

V and J are TRBV30 and TRBJ2-3; maybe TRBD2 (6 bases). Per the germline V gene, CDR1 is GTSNPN and CDR2 is SVGIG (reference sequence). CDR3 length equals 14 residues. With 2 bases removed from V and 3 bases from J, the gap between germline ends came to 12 bases. The CDR3 DNA is TGTGCCTGGAGTAGGAGCGGGTCAACAGATACGCAGTATTTT. Translating it yields CAWSRSGSTDTQYF.

This chain links TRBV25-1 with TRBJ1-4; D is ambiguous. V lost 3 bases to trimming and J lost 3 bases, with 11 bases between them. CDR3 length: 15 amino acids. Germline V gene data show CDR1 as MGHDK and CDR2 as SYGVNS. This chain's CDR3 is CASSDVRSPNEKLFF. CDR3 nucleotide sequence: TGTGCCAGCAGTGATGTACGGAGCCCTAATGAAAAACTGTTTTTT. Together with reference TRBV25-1 and TRBJ1-4, the CDR3 gives the full variable domain: EADIYQTPRYLVIGTGKKITLECSQTMGHDKMYWYQQDPGMELHLIHYSYGVNSTEKGDLSSESTVSRIRTEHFPLTLESARPSHTSQYLCASSDVRSPNEKLFFGSGTQLSVL.